The next 8 T cell receptor beta chains were all read from a single sample in a study of blood T cell repertoires in COVID-19. Measured with immunoSEQ multiplex PCR; TCRdb has only the in-frame clones, and not every one. The sample comprises some 350,000 clones, about 87% of which are singletons, and 3% rests with the top ten. Specimen: peripheral blood. These receptors originate from a human donor in a cohort sampled during active COVID-19.

This chain connects TRBV18 to TRBJ2-7; 7 bases match TRBD1. The germline CDR1 and CDR2 sequences are KGHSH and LQKENI. The ends lost 6 bases at V and 3 bases at J; junction bases unmatched: 5. This CDR3 is built from 13 residues. CDR3 nucleotides: TGTGCCAGCTCTGCCGGGACAGTCTACGAGCAGTACTTC. It encodes CASSAGTVYEQYF.

J is TRBJ1-3 and V is TRBV11-1, with TRBD1 matching over 7 bases. The V gene end was trimmed by 5 bases and the J gene end by 0 bases; junction bases not matched to a gene: 7. This CDR3 region has 16 residues. The germline V gene encodes CDR1 SGHAT and CDR2 FQDESV (reference sequence). The DNA of the CDR3 is TGTGCCAGCAGCCCGGGGGACAGCCTCTCTGGAAACACCATATATTTT. The encoded protein is CASSPGDSLSGNTIYF.

In regard to this clone: One end of the junction is discordant with germline, which a read error may explain. V usage is TRBV5-1 and J usage is TRBJ2-1; D is unclear. The CDR3 is made up of 13 amino acids. Germline V gives CDR1 SGHRS, CDR2 YFSETQ. The CDR3 sequence is CASSLALHNEQFF. The CDR3 DNA follows: TGCGCCAGCAGTTTGGCCCTTCACAATGAGCAGTTCTTC.

The rearrangement links TRBV3-1 (or the pseudogene TRBV3-2) to TRBJ1-2, with a tentative D call TRBD1 (5 bases). Looked up from germline, CDR1 is LGHDT and CDR2 is YNNKEL (reference sequence). Trimming shortened V by 0 bases and J by 2 bases, and 16 bases separated the two germline ends. The CDR3 totals 17 residues. In nucleotides, the CDR3 is TGTGCCAGCAGCCAAGAAACTATTACAGGCGTAAACTATGGCTACACCTTC. Translation gives CASSQETITGVNYGYTF.

The genes are TRBV29-1 and TRBJ2-3; 11 bases are shared with TRBD1. The CDR3 runs to 15 residues. Germline CDR1 reads SQVTM; CDR2 reads ANQGSEA. J lost 3 bases, V lost 5 bases, and 7 bases had no gene match. CDR3 sequence reads: CSVRRTGGMTDTQYF. The CDR3 region has the DNA TGCAGCGTTCGCCGGACAGGGGGCATGACAGATACGCAGTATTTT.

The chain recombines TRBV28 with TRBJ1-5; 7 positions agree with TRBD1. There are 13 residues in the CDR3. V was pared by 6 bases and J by 7 bases, with 6 bases of the junction left unmatched. Looked up from germline, CDR1 is MDHEN and CDR2 is SYDVKM. CDR3 region: CASSDDRDQPQHF. CDR3 nucleotide sequence: TGTGCCAGCAGCGATGACAGGGACCAGCCCCAGCATTTT.

This chain connects TRBV12-3 or TRBV12-4 to TRBJ2-4; 10 bases fit TRBD1. Unmatched junction bases numbered 5, after V lost 8 bases and J lost 7 bases. CDR3 length: 13 amino acids. This chain's CDR3 is CASGRDRGNIQYF. The CDR3 DNA sequence: TGTGCCAGCGGCCGGGACAGGGGTAACATTCAGTACTTC.

The V gene is TRBV7-2, the J gene TRBJ2-7; 14 bases align to TRBD2. This CDR3 is built from 16 residues. V shed 3 bases, J shed 7 bases, and the junction held 8 bases outside the gene matches. Germline V gives CDR1 SGHTA, CDR2 FQGNSA. In DNA form, the CDR3 reads TGTGCCAGCAGCTTTAGGACTAGCGGGGGGTCGGAAGAGCAGTACTTC. Protein product: CASSFRTSGGSEEQYF. The entire variable domain, with the rest obtained from reference TRBV7-2 and TRBJ2-7, is as follows: GAGVSQSPSNKVTEKGKDVELRCDPISGHTALYWYRQSLGQGLEFLIYFQGNSAPDKSGLPSDRFSAERTGGSVSTLTIQRTQQEDSAVYLCASSFRTSGGSEEQYFGPGTRLTVT.